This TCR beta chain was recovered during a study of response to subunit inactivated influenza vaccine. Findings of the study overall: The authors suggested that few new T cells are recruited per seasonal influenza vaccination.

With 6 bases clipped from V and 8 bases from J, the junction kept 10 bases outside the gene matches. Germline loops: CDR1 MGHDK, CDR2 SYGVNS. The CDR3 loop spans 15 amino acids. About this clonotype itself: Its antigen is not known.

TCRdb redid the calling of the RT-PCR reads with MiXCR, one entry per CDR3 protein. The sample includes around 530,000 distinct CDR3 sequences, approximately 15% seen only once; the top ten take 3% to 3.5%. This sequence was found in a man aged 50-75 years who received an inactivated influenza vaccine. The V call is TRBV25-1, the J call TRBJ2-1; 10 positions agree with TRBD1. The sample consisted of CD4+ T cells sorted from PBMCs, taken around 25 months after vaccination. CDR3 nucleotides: TGTGCCAGCAGAAGAGACAGGGGGCCTTTCCATGAGCAGTTCTTC. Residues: CASRRDRGPFHEQFF.